The 26 T cell receptor beta chains presented below share a single source sample, sequenced in a study of cytomegalovirus exposure and HLA in healthy donors. Primers included in the PCR were 60 Vbeta and 13 Jbeta primers. Sequenced by immunoSEQ multiplex PCR; TCRdb stores in-frame clones only, minus some. The data hold 100,000 to 150,000 clones, with 65% to 80% observed a single time. Sequencing was done on a sample of PBMCs. These receptor sequences come from a man under 40 in good health and CMV-seronegative.

The chain employs TRBV6-5 and TRBJ1-1; D is perhaps TRBD1 (5 bases). CDR3 length equals 14 residues. Trimming stripped 5 bases from V and 12 bases from J, with 22 bases between. The germline V gene encodes CDR1 MNHEY and CDR2 SVGAGI. The CDR3 spells CASSKQPGGSSTFF. As DNA, the CDR3 is TGTGCCAGCAGTAAACAACCGGGGGGATCTTCAACTTTCTTT.

There are a few counts of this clone. The chain recombines TRBV30 with TRBJ2-5, with a weak D call TRBD2 (6 bases). CDR1 GTSNPN and CDR2 SVGIG come from the germline V gene (reference sequence). The CDR3 runs to 11 residues. The ends were cut back, 8 bases at V and 7 bases at J, with 14 bases in the middle. Here the CDR3 DNA reads TGTGCCGGGCTGGGGGGAATGACCCAGTACTTC. Protein product: CAGLGGMTQYF.

V usage is TRBV19 and J usage is TRBJ2-1; 9 positions match TRBD1. Losses at the gene ends were 3 bases for V and 8 bases for J; bases not matched to a gene: 8. The CDR3 extends over 15 amino acids. The V gene's germline CDR1 is LNHDA and CDR2 SQIVND (reference sequence). The CDR3 spells CASSIQGQGPHEQFF. The CDR3 nucleotides read TGTGCCAGTAGTATTCAGGGACAGGGACCCCATGAGCAGTTCTTC.

This clone has more than one count but fewer than ten. The chain joins TRBV7-9 to TRBJ1-1, with D tentatively TRBD1 (6 bases). V was trimmed by 5 bases and J by 1 base, leaving 14 bases between them. CDR1 SEHNR and CDR2 FQNEAQ come from the germline V gene (reference sequence). The CDR3 extends over 15 amino acids. Here the CDR3 reads CASSQIQGRNTEAFF. CDR3 nucleotides: TGTGCCAGCAGCCAAATACAGGGTAGGAACACTGAAGCTTTCTTT. Supplemented by reference TRBV7-9 and TRBJ1-1, the full variable domain reads DTGVSQNPRHKITKRGQNVTFRCDPISEHNRLYWYRQTLGQGPEFLTYFQNEAQLEKSRLLSDRFSAERPKGSFSTLEIQRTEQGDSAMYLCASSQIQGRNTEAFFGQGTRLTVV.

The CDR3 here is CAWSVGEVSIYF. The DNA for the CDR3 is TGTGCCTGGAGTGTAGGGGAAGTCTCCATATATTTT. This chain connects TRBV30 to TRBJ1-3; possibly TRBD1 for D (5 bases). CDR1 GTSNPN and CDR2 SVGIG come from the germline V gene (reference sequence). Trimming took off 0 bases at V and 11 bases at J, with 11 bases between the two ends. This CDR3 is 12 amino acids long.

The J gene is TRBJ2-4, the V gene TRBV19; 9 bases fit TRBD2. V lost 6 bases to trimming and J lost 7 bases; unmatched junction nucleotides: 13. CDR3 size: 16 residues. Germline V lookup: CDR1 LNHDA, CDR2 SQIVND (reference sequence). The CDR3 region is CASRGAVAGVSNIQYF. DNA of the CDR3: TGTGCCAGTAGGGGGGCGGTAGCGGGAGTATCGAACATTCAGTACTTC.

J is TRBJ2-2 and V is TRBV5-5; TRBD2 aligns across 8 bases. Germline trimming cut 5 bases from V and 7 bases from J; bases unmatched to any gene: 4. Germline V gene lookup returns CDR1 SGHKS and CDR2 YYEKEE (reference sequence). The CDR3 is made up of 13 amino acids. CDR3: CASRPAGGGELFF. In DNA form, the CDR3 reads TGTGCCAGCAGGCCTGCGGGAGGCGGGGAGCTGTTTTTT.

This rearrangement joins TRBV10-2 to TRBJ2-7; 8 bases align to TRBD2. The CDR3 spans 17 residues. The J segment lost 2 bases and the V segment lost 3 bases, leaving 12 bases of the junction unmatched. Germline loops: CDR1 WSHSY, CDR2 SAAADI. This CDR3 is CASSDPSGRVNPYEQYF. The DNA for the CDR3 is TGCGCCAGCAGTGATCCTAGCGGGCGGGTTAATCCCTACGAGCAGTACTTC.

CDR3 nucleotides: TGTGCCAGCAGCTTTATGGCAGGGAACACTGAAGCTTTCTTT. It encodes CASSFMAGNTEAFF. The V gene is TRBV5-4, the J gene TRBJ1-1; D not certain. Trimming removed 2 bases at V and 1 base at J, with 9 bases between. CDR1 is SGHNT, CDR2 YYREEE, per germline (reference sequence). The CDR3 sequence is 14 residues long.

The V and J genes are TRBV28 and TRBJ1-5; 11 bases map to TRBD1. The V gene's germline CDR1 is MDHEN and CDR2 SYDVKM. CDR3 size: 14 residues. Germline trimming cut 6 bases from V and 6 bases from J; bases unmatched to any gene: 4. CDR3 bases: TGTGCCAGCAGGGGACAGGGGGTACGTCAGCCCCAGCATTTT. This sequence encodes CASRGQGVRQPQHF.

V gene TRBV9 combines with J gene TRBJ1-1, with 8 bases identical to TRBD1. The CDR3 totals 15 residues. Germline lookup yields CDR1 SGDLS and CDR2 YYNGEE. Trimming removed 2 bases from V and 5 bases from J; junction bases left unmatched: 8. The CDR3 DNA reads as TGTGCCAGCAGCGTGACAGGGGCGGTACGGACTGAAGCTTTCTTT. This sequence encodes CASSVTGAVRTEAFF. Using reference TRBV9 and TRBJ1-1 for the parts outside the CDR3, the full variable domain is DSGVTQTPKHLITATGQRVTLRCSPRSGDLSVYWYQQSLDQGLQFLIQYYNGEERAKGNILERFSAQQFPDLHSELNLSSLELGDSALYFCASSVTGAVRTEAFFGQGTRLTVV.

V gene TRBV29-1 combines with J gene TRBJ2-1, with TRBD2 matching 8 bases. The CDR3 has 15 residues. Losses at the gene ends were 2 bases for V and 9 bases for J; bases not matched to a gene: 12. CDR1 and CDR2 from the germline V gene are SQVTM and ANQGSEA. The CDR3 reads CSVERLGAGGSEQFF. For the CDR3, the DNA is TGCAGCGTTGAACGACTCGGGGCGGGAGGCTCTGAGCAGTTCTTC.

This chain uses TRBV2 with TRBJ1-1, with D unclear. Germline V gives CDR1 SNHLY, CDR2 FYNNEI. V lost 2 bases and J lost 4, with 11 bases in between. This CDR3 has 14 residues. This CDR3 is CASSEIKRVTEAFF. The CDR3 DNA reads as TGTGCCAGCAGTGAAATCAAGAGGGTCACTGAAGCTTTCTTT. Drawing the rest from reference TRBV2 and TRBJ1-1, the complete variable domain is EPEVTQTPSHQVTQMGQEVILRCVPISNHLYFYWYRQILGQKVEFLVSFYNNEISEKSEIFDDQFSVERPDGSNFTLKIRSTKLEDSAMYFCASSEIKRVTEAFFGQGTRLTVV.

The V and J genes are TRBV11-2 and TRBJ1-5, with a weak D call TRBD1 (5 bases). The CDR3 totals 13 residues. CDR1 SGHAT and CDR2 FQNNGV come from the germline V gene. Trimming pared 5 bases from V and 2 bases from J, leaving 7 bases between. CDR3 sequence (DNA): TGTGCCAGCAGCCGGGGGGGCAATCAGCCCCAGCATTTT. It translates to CASSRGGNQPQHF.

The chain has TRBV7-2 and TRBJ2-5; no firm D call. The germline V and J ends were trimmed by 0 bases and 2 bases, with 13 bases remaining between them. Germline V gene sequence: CDR1 SGHTA, CDR2 FQGNSA. There are 16 residues in the CDR3. CDR3 nucleotides: TGTGCCAGCAGCTTAGCGGAGCCAAGGTCTCAAGAGACCCAGTACTTC. Protein product: CASSLAEPRSQETQYF.

The rearrangement links TRBV10-2 to TRBJ2-7; D might be TRBD1 (6 bases). The germline CDR1 and CDR2 sequences are WSHSY and SAAADI. This CDR3 spans 13 amino acids. Trimming stripped 5 bases from V and 0 bases from J, with 8 bases between. The chain's CDR3 is CASSTGYSYEQYF. CDR3 nucleotide sequence: TGCGCCAGCAGTACAGGGTACTCCTACGAGCAGTACTTC.

The gene calls are TRBV19 and TRBJ2-5; perhaps TRBD1 as D (6 bases). V lost 5 bases and J lost 4, with 11 bases in between. CDR3 length: 13 residues. CDR1 and CDR2 (germline): LNHDA, SQIVND (reference sequence). The CDR3 DNA reads as TGTGCCAGTAGTTCAGACAGGTTAGAGACCCAGTACTTC. It codes for CASSSDRLETQYF.

V and J are TRBV15 and TRBJ1-5; a possible D gene is TRBD1 (5 bases). CDR1 and CDR2 (germline): LNHNV, YYDKDF (reference sequence). This CDR3 contains 14 residues. Trimming pared 8 bases from V and 11 bases from J, leaving 22 bases between. The CDR3 protein is CATSDSSTGGSQHF. CDR3 bases: TGTGCCACCTCCGATTCCTCGACGGGGGGGTCCCAGCATTTT.

The chain has TRBV30 and TRBJ1-5; D unclear. The CDR3 has 15 amino acids. V lost 1 base and J lost 1, with 11 bases in between. Germline V lookup: CDR1 GTSNPN, CDR2 SVGIG (reference sequence). CDR3 sequence (DNA): TGTGCCTGGAGTGGGCTGGGCAGAAGCAATCAGCCCCAGCATTTT. This translates into CAWSGLGRSNQPQHF. The full variable domain, in which reference TRBV30 and TRBJ1-5 provide the parts outside the CDR3, is SQTIHQWPATLVQPVGSPLSLECTVEGTSNPNLYWYRQAAGRGLQLLFYSVGIGQISSEVPQNLSASRPQDRQFILSSKKLLLSDSGFYLCAWSGLGRSNQPQHFGDGTRLSIL.

This chain links TRBV7-2 with TRBJ2-7; TRBD1 is a possible D gene (5 bases). The V end lost 0 bases, the J end lost 4 bases, and 10 bases lay between the germline ends. Germline V gene sequence: CDR1 SGHTA, CDR2 FQGNSA. The CDR3 has 14 residues. The chain's CDR3 is CASSLARTMYEQYF. The CDR3 nucleotides read TGTGCCAGCAGCTTAGCGCGGACAATGTACGAGCAGTACTTC.

V usage is TRBV4-3 and J usage is TRBJ2-7, with 7 bases lining up with TRBD1. The CDR3 totals 15 residues. The trim removed 2 bases at V and 4 bases at J, leaving 8 bases unmatched. The germline gives CDR1 LGHNA, CDR2 YSLEER. DNA of the CDR3: TGCGCCAGCAGCCAATCCGACAGGGCCCTTTACGAGCAGTACTTC. Amino acids: CASSQSDRALYEQYF.

The chain uses TRBV7-3 and TRBJ2-6, with TRBD2 as a possible D gene (5 bases). The ends were cut back, 3 bases at V and 2 bases at J, with 8 bases in the middle. CDR3 size: 15 residues. Germline CDR1 reads SGHTA; CDR2 reads FQGTGA. The CDR3 coding sequence is TGTGCCAGCAGCTTTGAGGGTGCTGGGGCCAACGTCCTGACTTTC. Translating gives CASSFEGAGANVLTF. Based on the CDR3 plus reference TRBV7-3 and TRBJ2-6, the full variable domain is GAGVSQTPSNKVTEKGKYVELRCDPISGHTALYWYRQSLGQGPEFLIYFQGTGAADDSGLPNDRFFAVRPEGSVSTLKIQRTERGDSAVYLCASSFEGAGANVLTFGAGSRLTVL.

This chain uses TRBV5-1 with TRBJ2-2; D unresolved. CDR1 and CDR2 from the germline V gene are SGHRS and YFSETQ. CDR3 length equals 14 residues. Trimming removed 2 bases at V and 4 bases at J, with 9 bases between. CDR3 region: CASSLTVSTGELFF. The CDR3, as DNA: TGCGCCAGCAGCTTAACGGTCTCCACCGGGGAGCTGTTTTTT.

The chain uses TRBV5-1 and TRBJ1-4; 7 bases fit TRBD1. Germline V gene sequence: CDR1 SGHRS, CDR2 YFSETQ. The CDR3 runs 18 residues. V lost 0 bases and J lost 0; bases outside the gene matches: 8. The CDR3: CASSLDPGGSSTNEKLFF. CDR3 DNA: TGCGCCAGCAGCTTGGATCCAGGGGGGAGCTCAACTAATGAAAAACTGTTTTTT.

The chain is built from TRBV9 and TRBJ2-7; 10 bases agree with TRBD1. The CDR3 length is 16 residues. J was trimmed by 6 bases and V by 4 bases; bases with no gene match: 13. CDR1 is SGDLS and CDR2 is YYNGEE in the germline V gene. CDR3 bases: TGTGCCAGCAGCCCCACCCAGGGGACAGGGGTCTCCGAGCAGTACTTC. Translating it yields CASSPTQGTGVSEQYF. Variable domain in full (rest from reference TRBV9 and TRBJ2-7): DSGVTQTPKHLITATGQRVTLRCSPRSGDLSVYWYQQSLDQGLQFLIQYYNGEERAKGNILERFSAQQFPDLHSELNLSSLELGDSALYFCASSPTQGTGVSEQYFGPGTRLTVT.

There are a few counts of this clone. V usage is TRBV5-1 and J usage is TRBJ1-1; 9 positions match TRBD1. The junction had 13 bases not matched to a gene; V was cut back by 2 bases and J by 11 bases. Germline-derived CDR1 and CDR2 are SGHRS and YFSETQ. The CDR3 contains 15 residues. Here the CDR3 reads CASSFGDRVVPEAFF. CDR3 coding DNA: TGCGCCAGCAGCTTTGGGGACAGGGTAGTCCCGGAGGCTTTCTTT.